The 11 T cell receptor beta chains given below trace back to one sample, sequenced in a study of blood T cell repertoires in COVID-19. Method: immunoSEQ multiplex PCR; TCRdb's copy keeps in-frame clones and lacks some. Counted here are 84,000 or so clones, roughly 73% occurring once; the ten biggest clones make up around 10%. The source material was peripheral blood. These receptors all come from a human donor in a cohort sampled during active COVID-19.

There are a few counts of this clone. The chain is built from TRBV6-6 and TRBJ2-7; TRBD2 matches 8 bases. CDR1 is MNHNY and CDR2 is SVGAGI in the germline V gene (reference sequence). The CDR3 loop spans 15 amino acids. The V gene end was trimmed by 6 bases and the J gene end by 3 bases; junction bases not matched to a gene: 10. CDR3 DNA: TGTGCCAGCAGCTCCCCGGCGGGAGGAAGCTACGAGCAGTACTTC. Translation gives CASSSPAGGSYEQYF.

The gene calls are TRBV28 and TRBJ2-3; D gene unclear. The CDR3 runs 14 residues. Germline-derived CDR1 and CDR2 are MDHEN and SYDVKM. The V and J ends lost 6 bases and 2 bases respectively, with 12 bases between them. The CDR3 nucleotides are TGTGCCAGCAGCCTCGGGTCCTACACAGATACGCAGTATTTT. Translated, it gives CASSLGSYTDTQYF.

This clone has at least ten counts. The chain joins TRBV4-2 to TRBJ1-6, with D possibly being TRBD1 (6 bases). Germline V gives CDR1 LGHNA, CDR2 YNFKEQ. The V gene lost 4 bases and the J gene lost 0 bases, with 13 bases spanning the gap. This CDR3 spans 17 amino acids. CDR3 DNA: TGTGCCAGCAGCCCGAACAGGGTTAGCTCCTATAATTCACCCCTCCACTTT. It yields the protein CASSPNRVSSYNSPLHF.

V and J are TRBV4-3 and TRBJ1-4; D is unresolved. V shed 1 base and J shed 8 bases, with 14 bases lying between them. The CDR3 sequence is 15 residues long. CDR1 and CDR2 from the germline V gene are LGHNA and YSLEER. The CDR3 nucleotides read TGCGCCAGCAGCCAAGGTGCCGGGGTGGACGAAAAACTGTTTTTT. It codes for CASSQGAGVDEKLFF.

This clone showed up just a few times. CDR3 region: CASSLRQGGSDTQYF. CDR3 sequence (DNA): TGTGCCAGCAGCTTGCGGCAGGGCGGTTCCGATACGCAGTATTTT. V usage is TRBV5-4 and J usage is TRBJ2-3, with TRBD1 as a possible D gene (5 bases). Germline assignment: CDR1 SGHNT and CDR2 YYREEE (reference sequence). CDR3 length: 15 amino acids. The germline V and J ends were trimmed by 1 base and 6 bases, with 15 bases remaining between them.

V is TRBV6-2 or TRBV6-3 and J is TRBJ2-7, with 14 positions matching TRBD2. The CDR3 length is 15 residues. Germline CDR1 and CDR2: MNHEY and SVGEGT. With V trimmed by 6 bases and J by 2 bases, 3 bases remained unmatched. CDR3 sequence (DNA): TGTGCCAGCAGCCGGACTAGCGGGGGGCCCTACGAGCAGTACTTC. Amino acids: CASSRTSGGPYEQYF.

The rearrangement uses TRBV2 and TRBJ1-1; D not resolved. V lost 1 base and J 1 base, leaving 4 bases between the germline ends. The CDR3 is 13 residues long. Per the germline V gene, CDR1 is SNHLY and CDR2 is FYNNEI. The CDR3 region is CASSEVRNTEAFF. CDR3 DNA: TGTGCCAGCAGTGAAGTCCGGAACACTGAAGCTTTCTTT.

The V call is TRBV29-1, the J call TRBJ2-3; 9 nucleotides align to TRBD1. The CDR3 runs to 14 residues. Germline CDR1 reads SQVTM; CDR2 reads ANQGSEA. V trimming: 6 bases; J trimming: 5 bases; junction bases outside the gene matches: 9. The CDR3 protein is CSVVRDRALDTQYF. The CDR3 nucleotides are TGCAGCGTGGTTCGGGACAGGGCGTTAGATACGCAGTATTTT.

The chain couples TRBV5-1 to TRBJ2-2; D is unclear. The V end lost 0 bases, the J end lost 0 bases, and 6 bases lay between the germline ends. The V gene's germline CDR1 is SGHRS and CDR2 YFSETQ. This CDR3 contains 15 residues. CDR3 sequence (DNA): TGCGCCAGCAGCTTGGGACACTCGAACACCGGGGAGCTGTTTTTT. Protein sequence: CASSLGHSNTGELFF.

This clone has only one observation. The chain is built from TRBV29-1 and TRBJ1-3; D gene unclear. The CDR3 is made up of 11 amino acids. Deletions cut 5 bases from V and 4 bases from J, with 6 bases between. CDR1 and CDR2 from the germline V gene are SQVTM and ANQGSEA. The CDR3 DNA is TGCAGCGTTCCCGTCGGAAACACCATATATTTT. Protein: CSVPVGNTIYF.

In this sample, this clone turned up a few times. This chain joins TRBV7-9 and TRBJ2-1, with D perhaps matching TRBD1 (6 bases). There are 16 residues in the CDR3. Trimming stripped 7 bases from V and 0 bases from J, with 16 bases between. Germline lookup yields CDR1 SEHNR and CDR2 FQNEAQ (reference sequence). CDR3 protein: CASKMDSIASYNEQFF. CDR3 DNA: TGTGCCAGCAAAATGGACAGCATTGCCTCCTACAATGAGCAGTTCTTC. Full variable domain (rest looked up from reference TRBV7-9 and TRBJ2-1): DTGVSQNPRHKITKRGQNVTFRCDPISEHNRLYWYRQTLGQGPEFLTYFQNEAQLEKSRLLSDRFSAERPKGSFSTLEIQRTEQGDSAMYLCASKMDSIASYNEQFFGPGTRLTVL.